The source of this TCR beta chain is a study of cytomegalovirus exposure and HLA in healthy donors. Study results and limitations: Accurate predictions that matched the HLA-A and HLA-B alleles of most subjects were reportedly made from TCR beta sequences. V- and J-gene trimming in TCR beta was tied to a missense DCLRE1C variant by an analysis performed later. Testing in vitro showed a few CMV-associated chains specific for CMV antigens. As a later analysis revealed, most CMV-associated TCR beta chains appeared HLA-restricted.

The CDR3 spans 14 residues. V was pared by 7 bases and J by 2 bases, with 13 bases between. Germline V gene lookup returns CDR1 SNHLY and CDR2 FYNNEI. Worth noting for this clone: What it recognizes is unknown.

A multiplex PCR was run with 60 Vbeta primers and 13 Jbeta primers. Libraries were prepared by immunoSEQ multiplex PCR; TCRdb keeps only in-frame clonotypes and omits some of them. The sample lists around 150,000 clones, around 80% occurring once. The V and J genes are TRBV2 and TRBJ2-3, with a tentative D call TRBD1 (6 bases). What was sequenced was PBMCs. The receptor's source is a man aged 45-65 years in good health and CMV-seronegative. CDR3 sequence (DNA): TGTGCCAGCAAAAGACAGGTGAACACAGATACGCAGTATTTT. It codes for CASKRQVNTDTQYF.